This T cell receptor beta chain was identified during a study of CD8 T cells in ankylosing spondylitis. The CDR3 contains 17 residues. Per germline, CDR1 SGHDT and CDR2 YYEEEE. With 6 bases clipped from V and 5 bases from J, the junction kept 18 bases outside the gene matches. TCRdb fed the 5' RACE reads into MiXCR, producing one record per CDR3 protein. The sample lists around 99,000 distinct CDR3 sequences, around 10% occurring once. Findings and limits, study-wide: The study identified a TCR beta motif of under ten highly homologous variants that appeared characteristic of ankylosing spondylitis blood.

This clonotype was recorded once. The antigen is unknown. This chain uses TRBV5-6 with TRBJ2-7, with TRBD1 identical over 9 bases. This sequence was found in a male donor with ankylosing spondylitis or in good health (not recorded which). The specimen was blood, either unsorted or a sorted T cell fraction (not recorded which). The CDR3 nucleotides are TGTGCCAGCACCAAGAGAGGGCGACAGGGGGGACAGAACGAGCAGTACTTC. As protein: CASTKRGRQGGQNEQYF.